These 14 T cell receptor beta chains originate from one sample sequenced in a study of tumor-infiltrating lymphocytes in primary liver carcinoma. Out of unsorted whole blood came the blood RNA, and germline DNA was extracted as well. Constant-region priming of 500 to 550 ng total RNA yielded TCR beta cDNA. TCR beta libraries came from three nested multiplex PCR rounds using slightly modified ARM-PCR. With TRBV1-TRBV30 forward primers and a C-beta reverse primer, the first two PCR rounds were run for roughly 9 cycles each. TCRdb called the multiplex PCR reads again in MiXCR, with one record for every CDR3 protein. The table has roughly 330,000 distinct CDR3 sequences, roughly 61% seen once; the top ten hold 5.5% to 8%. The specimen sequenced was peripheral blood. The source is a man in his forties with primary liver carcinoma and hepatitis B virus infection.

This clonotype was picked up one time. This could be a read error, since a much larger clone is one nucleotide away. In DNA form, the CDR3 reads TGTTCTCATGCGGGAGTTAGCACAGATACGCAGTATTTT. Translating gives CSHAGVSTDTQYF. The V and J genes are TRBV6-5 and TRBJ2-3; TRBD2 agrees at 7 bases. The length of the CDR3 is 13 residues. Per germline, CDR1 MNHEY and CDR2 SVGAGI.

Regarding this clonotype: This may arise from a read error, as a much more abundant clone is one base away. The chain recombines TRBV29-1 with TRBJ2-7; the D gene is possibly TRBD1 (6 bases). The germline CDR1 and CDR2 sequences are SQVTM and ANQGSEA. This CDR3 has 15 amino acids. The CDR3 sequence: CGVEVSYRAVNEQYF. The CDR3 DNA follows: TGCGGCGTTGAAGTTTCGTACAGGGCAGTAAACGAGCAGTACTTC.

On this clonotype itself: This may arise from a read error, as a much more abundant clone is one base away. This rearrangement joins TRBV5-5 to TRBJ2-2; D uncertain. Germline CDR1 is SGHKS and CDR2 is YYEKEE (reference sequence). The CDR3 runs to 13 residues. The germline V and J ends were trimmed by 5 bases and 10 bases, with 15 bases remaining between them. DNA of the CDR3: TGTGCCAGCAGTGGTGAGCTTACGCCGGAGCTGTTTTTT. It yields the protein CASSGELTPELFF.

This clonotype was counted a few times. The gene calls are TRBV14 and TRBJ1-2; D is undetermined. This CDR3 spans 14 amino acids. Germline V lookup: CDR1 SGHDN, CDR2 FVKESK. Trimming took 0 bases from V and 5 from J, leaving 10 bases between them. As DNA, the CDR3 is TGTGCCAGCAGCCAAGACCTCGGAGGGTATGGCTACACCTTC. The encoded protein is CASSQDLGGYGYTF.

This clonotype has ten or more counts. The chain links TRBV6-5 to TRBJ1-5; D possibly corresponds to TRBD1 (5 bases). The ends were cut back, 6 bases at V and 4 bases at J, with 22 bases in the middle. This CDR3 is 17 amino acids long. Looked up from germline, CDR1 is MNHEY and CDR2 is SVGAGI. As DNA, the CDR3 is TGTGCCAGCAGACCCGAACGGGGGACTTCCAGAAATCAGCCCCAGCATTTT. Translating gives CASRPERGTSRNQPQHF.

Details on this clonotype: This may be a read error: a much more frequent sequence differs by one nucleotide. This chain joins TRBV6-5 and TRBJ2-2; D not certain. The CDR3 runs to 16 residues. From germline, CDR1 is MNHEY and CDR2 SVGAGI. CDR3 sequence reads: CASSYSRRLNAGELFF. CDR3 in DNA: TGTGCCAGCAGTTACTCCCGACGGTTGAACGCCGGGGAGCTGTTTTTT.

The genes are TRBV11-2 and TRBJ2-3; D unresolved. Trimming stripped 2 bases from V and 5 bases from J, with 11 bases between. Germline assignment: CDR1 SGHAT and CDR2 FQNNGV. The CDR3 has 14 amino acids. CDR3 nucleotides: TGTGCCAGCAGCTTATACCGGGCCGGAGATACGCAGTATTTT. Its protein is CASSLYRAGDTQYF.

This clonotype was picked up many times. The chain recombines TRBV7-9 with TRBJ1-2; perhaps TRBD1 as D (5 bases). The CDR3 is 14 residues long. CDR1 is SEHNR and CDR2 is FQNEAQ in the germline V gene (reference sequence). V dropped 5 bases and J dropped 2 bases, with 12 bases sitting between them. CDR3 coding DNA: TGTGCCAGCAGCCGACCAGCAGGGAACTATGGCTACACCTTC. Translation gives CASSRPAGNYGYTF.

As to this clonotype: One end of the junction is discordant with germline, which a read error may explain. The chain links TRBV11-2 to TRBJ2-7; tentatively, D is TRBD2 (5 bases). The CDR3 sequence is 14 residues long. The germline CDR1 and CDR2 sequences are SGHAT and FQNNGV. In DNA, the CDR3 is TGTGCCAGCAGCTTAGGGGTGGCTGACTACGTGCAGTACTTC. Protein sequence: CASSLGVADYVQYF.

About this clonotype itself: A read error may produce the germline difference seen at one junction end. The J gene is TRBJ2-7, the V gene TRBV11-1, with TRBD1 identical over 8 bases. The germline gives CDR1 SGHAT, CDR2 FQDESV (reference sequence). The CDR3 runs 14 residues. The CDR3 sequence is CACSPGQGSGEQYF. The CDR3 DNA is TGTGCCTGCAGCCCCGGACAGGGTTCGGGCGAGCAATACTTC.

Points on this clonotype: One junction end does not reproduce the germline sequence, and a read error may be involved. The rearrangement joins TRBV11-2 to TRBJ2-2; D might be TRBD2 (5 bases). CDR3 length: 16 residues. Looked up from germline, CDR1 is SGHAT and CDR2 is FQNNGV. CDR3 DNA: TGTGCCAGCAGCGGTAGACGGAATCGGCGGTCCGGGGAGCTGTTTTTC. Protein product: CASSGRRNRRSGELFF.

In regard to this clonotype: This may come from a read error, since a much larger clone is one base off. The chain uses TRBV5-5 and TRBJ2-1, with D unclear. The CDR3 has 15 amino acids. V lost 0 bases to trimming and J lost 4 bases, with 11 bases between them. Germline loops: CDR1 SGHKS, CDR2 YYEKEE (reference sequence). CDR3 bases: TGTGCCAGCAGCTTGGACCATCAGAGGTACAATGAGCAGTTCTTC. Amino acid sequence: CASSLDHQRYNEQFF. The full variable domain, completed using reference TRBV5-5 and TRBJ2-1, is DAGVTQSPTHLIKTRGQQVTLRCSPISGHKSVSWYQQVLGQGPQFIFQYYEKEERGRGNFPDRFSARQFPNYSSELNVNALLLGDSALYLCASSLDHQRYNEQFFGPGTRLTVL.

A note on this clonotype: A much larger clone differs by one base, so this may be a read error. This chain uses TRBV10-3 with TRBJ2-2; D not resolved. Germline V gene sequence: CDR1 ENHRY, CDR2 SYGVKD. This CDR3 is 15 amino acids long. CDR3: CAISKSSANTGELFF. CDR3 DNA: TGTGCCATCAGTAAGTCGTCAGCGAACACCGGGGAGCTGTTTTTT.

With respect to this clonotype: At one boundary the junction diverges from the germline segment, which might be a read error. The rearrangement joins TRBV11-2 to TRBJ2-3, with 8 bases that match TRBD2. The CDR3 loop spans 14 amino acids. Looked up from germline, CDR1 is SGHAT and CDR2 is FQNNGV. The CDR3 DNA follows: TGTGCCAGCAGCTCAAGCGGGAGAAGAGATACACAGTATTTT. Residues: CASSSSGRRDTQYF.